These 30 T cell receptor beta chains share one sample of origin, sequenced in a study of blood T cell repertoires in COVID-19. The table came from immunoSEQ multiplex PCR; TCRdb's copy has only in-frame clones and leaves some out. The table shows 150,000 to 200,000 clones, with around 83% occurring only once. Sequencing was done on a sample of PBMCs or T cells enriched from blood (not recorded which). These receptors were taken from a man in his fifties or sixties who had recovered from COVID-19.

The chain uses TRBV5-5 and TRBJ1-1; 7 positions match TRBD1. This CDR3 has 14 residues. CDR1 and CDR2 from the germline V gene are SGHKS and YYEKEE (reference sequence). Trimming removed 0 bases from V and 5 bases from J; junction bases left unmatched: 4. The chain's CDR3 is CASSLGQGRTEAFF. The CDR3 DNA reads TGTGCCAGCAGCTTGGGACAGGGTCGGACTGAAGCTTTCTTT.

This clone was picked up one time. This chain links TRBV6-5 with TRBJ2-1; 11 bases match TRBD2. The V segment lost 6 bases and the J segment 8 bases; nucleotides outside the gene matches: 6. The CDR3 is 14 amino acids. Germline loops: CDR1 MNHEY, CDR2 SVGAGI. CDR3 sequence (DNA): TGTGCCAGCAGGGGACTAGCGGTGCAGGATGAGCAGTTCTTC. It yields the protein CASRGLAVQDEQFF.

The rearrangement uses TRBV15 and TRBJ1-5; possible D gene TRBD1, 5 bases. Between the trimmed V and J ends, which lost 3 bases and 6 bases, there was a span of 18 bases. CDR3 size: 16 residues. The germline V gene encodes CDR1 LNHNV and CDR2 YYDKDF (reference sequence). The CDR3 DNA reads as TGTGCCACCAGCAGTTCGAGGTGGCAGGGTGGTCAGCCCCAGCATTTT. This translates into CATSSSRWQGGQPQHF.

The V call is TRBV24-1, the J call TRBJ1-1, with a possible D match to TRBD1 (6 bases). V shed 7 bases and J shed 1 base, with 12 bases lying between them. The CDR3 length is 14 residues. Germline assignment: CDR1 KGHDR and CDR2 SFDVKD. The CDR3 sequence: CATREGQKNTEAFF. The CDR3 nucleotides read TGTGCCACCAGAGAAGGACAGAAGAACACTGAAGCTTTCTTT.

The V gene is TRBV29-1, the J gene TRBJ1-5; maybe TRBD1 (5 bases). Germline assignment: CDR1 SQVTM and CDR2 ANQGSEA. Between the trimmed V and J ends, which lost 4 bases and 3 bases, there was a span of 10 bases. This CDR3 is built from 13 residues. The CDR3 is CSVVGGANQPQHF. The CDR3 coding sequence is TGCAGCGTTGTGGGGGGTGCCAATCAGCCCCAGCATTTT.

The CDR3, as DNA: TGTGCCACCACTGACGGGCAACGAGCGGCAGATACGCAGTATTTT. This encodes CATTDGQRAADTQYF. J is TRBJ2-3 and V is TRBV15, with D possibly being TRBD2 (5 bases). The V and J ends lost 7 bases and 4 bases respectively, with 18 bases between them. The CDR3 length is 15 residues. Germline V gene lookup returns CDR1 LNHNV and CDR2 YYDKDF (reference sequence).

This clone has more than one count but fewer than ten. The genes are TRBV6-1 and TRBJ1-5, with D uncertain. This CDR3 contains 13 residues. Trimming removed 4 bases from V and 5 bases from J, with 9 bases in between. Germline CDR1 MNHNS, CDR2 SASEGT. CDR3 nucleotide sequence: TGTGCCAGCAGTGGAGCATTCGATCAGCCCCAGCATTTT. It translates to CASSGAFDQPQHF.

The chain recombines TRBV10-3 with TRBJ2-4, with D unresolved. The V gene's germline CDR1 is ENHRY and CDR2 SYGVKD. The V and J ends lost 3 bases and 3 bases respectively, with 9 bases between them. There are 14 residues in the CDR3. The CDR3 loop reads CAISDDIDKNIQYF. CDR3 nucleotide sequence: TGTGCCATCAGTGACGACATAGACAAAAACATTCAGTACTTC.

The chain links TRBV18 to TRBJ1-1; perhaps TRBD1 as D (5 bases). This CDR3 spans 16 amino acids. Germline CDR1 and CDR2: KGHSH and LQKENI. V was trimmed by 3 bases and J by 0 bases, leaving 14 bases between them. CDR3 residues: CASSPRDGLMNTEAFF. The CDR3, as DNA: TGTGCCAGCTCACCCCGGGACGGACTAATGAACACTGAAGCTTTCTTT.

The chain is built from TRBV12-5 and TRBJ2-1, with D hard to call. The CDR3 is 15 amino acids. V was trimmed by 1 base and J by 6 bases, leaving 13 bases between them. Germline V CDR1 and CDR2: LGHNT, FRNRAP. The CDR3 reads CASGLGSGPPNEQFF. Here the CDR3 DNA reads TGTGCTAGTGGTTTGGGGTCGGGTCCCCCCAATGAGCAGTTCTTC.

The rearrangement joins TRBV3-1 (or the pseudogene TRBV3-2) to TRBJ1-6; 12 positions agree with TRBD1. This CDR3 spans 16 amino acids. The junction had 9 bases not matched to a gene; V was cut back by 6 bases and J by 9 bases. Per the germline V gene, CDR1 is LGHDT and CDR2 is YNNKEL (reference sequence). The CDR3 DNA follows: TGTGCCAGCAGTCCCCGGGACAGGGGGCATAGTTCACCCCTCCACTTT. Protein: CASSPRDRGHSSPLHF.

The chain combines TRBV5-8 with TRBJ1-5; tentatively, D is TRBD1 (6 bases). Germline assignment: CDR1 SGHTS and CDR2 YDEGEE. The CDR3 loop spans 14 amino acids. V was pared by 2 bases and J by 4 bases, with 10 bases between. CDR3 region: CASSFGQLNQPQHF. The DNA for the CDR3 is TGTGCCAGCAGCTTTGGACAGCTTAATCAGCCCCAGCATTTT.

The CDR3: CATSPQVRTGNTIYF. In nucleotides, the CDR3 is TGTGCCACCAGCCCACAGGTCAGGACTGGAAACACCATATATTTT. The chain uses TRBV15 and TRBJ1-3, with a tentative D call TRBD1 (5 bases). V gave up 5 bases and J gave up 2 bases, with 13 bases separating them. The CDR3 loop spans 15 amino acids. Germline V CDR1 and CDR2: LNHNV, YYDKDF (reference sequence).

The genes are TRBV2 and TRBJ2-1; possible D gene TRBD2, 5 bases. The CDR3 has 17 amino acids. V lost 3 bases and J lost 0, with 15 bases in between. Germline-derived CDR1 and CDR2 are SNHLY and FYNNEI. CDR3 sequence reads: CASSEVGRGSSYNEQFF. As DNA, the CDR3 is TGTGCCAGCAGTGAGGTGGGTCGGGGAAGCTCCTACAATGAGCAGTTCTTC.

A few counts support this clone. The V call is TRBV10-3, the J call TRBJ1-4; D not certain. The length of the CDR3 is 15 residues. Germline assignment: CDR1 ENHRY and CDR2 SYGVKD. Trimming took 4 bases from V and 5 from J, leaving 14 bases between them. The CDR3 reads CAISARDAPNEKLFF. Here the CDR3 DNA reads TGTGCCATCAGTGCCCGGGATGCACCGAATGAAAAACTGTTTTTT.

V is TRBV20-1 and J is TRBJ1-2; D might be TRBD1 (5 bases). V lost 3 bases and J lost 2, with 7 bases in between. CDR1 DFQATT and CDR2 SNEGSKA come from the germline V gene (reference sequence). This CDR3 has 12 amino acids. The CDR3 reads CSASTGNYGYTF. As DNA, the CDR3 is TGCAGTGCTAGTACAGGCAACTATGGCTACACCTTC.

The chain combines TRBV7-9 with TRBJ1-4; 7 nucleotides agree with TRBD1. V lost 3 bases to trimming and J lost 4 bases; unmatched junction nucleotides: 2. The germline CDR1 and CDR2 sequences are SEHNR and FQNEAQ (reference sequence). The CDR3 runs to 14 residues. The chain's CDR3 is CASSFGDSNEKLFF. CDR3 DNA sequence: TGTGCCAGCAGCTTCGGGGACAGTAATGAAAAACTGTTTTTT.

The chain carries TRBV2 and TRBJ1-1, with 7 bases aligning to TRBD1. Germline V lookup: CDR1 SNHLY, CDR2 FYNNEI. The CDR3 has 13 residues. V gave up 6 bases and J gave up 7 bases; unmatched junction bases: 8. CDR3 protein: CASSLDRVGEAFF. The CDR3 DNA sequence: TGTGCCAGCAGCCTCGACAGGGTAGGTGAAGCTTTCTTT. The full variable domain, completed using reference TRBV2 and TRBJ1-1, is EPEVTQTPSHQVTQMGQEVILRCVPISNHLYFYWYRQILGQKVEFLVSFYNNEISEKSEIFDDQFSVERPDGSNFTLKIRSTKLEDSAMYFCASSLDRVGEAFFGQGTRLTVV.

The CDR3 is CASSQSVAKNIQYF. The DNA of the CDR3 is TGTGCCAGCAGCCAATCCGTAGCCAAAAACATTCAGTACTTC. The gene calls are TRBV14 and TRBJ2-4; unclear D gene. The ends were cut back, 2 bases at V and 0 bases at J, with 5 bases in the middle. The germline V gene has CDR1 SGHDN and CDR2 FVKESK. This CDR3 spans 14 amino acids.

This rearrangement joins TRBV11-2 to TRBJ1-1, with TRBD1 matching 7 bases. This CDR3 is 14 amino acids long. The V gene's germline CDR1 is SGHAT and CDR2 FQNNGV. Unmatched junction bases numbered 6, after V lost 3 bases and J lost 5 bases. CDR3 residues: CASSFAQGRTEAFF. CDR3 sequence (DNA): TGTGCCAGCAGCTTCGCACAGGGGCGGACTGAAGCTTTCTTT. The entire variable domain, with the rest obtained from reference TRBV11-2 and TRBJ1-1, is as follows: EAGVAQSPRYKIIEKRQSVAFWCNPISGHATLYWYQQILGQGPKLLIQFQNNGVVDDSQLPKDRFSAERLKGVDSTLKIQPAKLEDSAVYLCASSFAQGRTEAFFGQGTRLTVV.

This clone is a singleton in its sample. This chain connects TRBV11-2 to TRBJ2-7, with TRBD1 identical over 10 bases. V was pared by 1 base and J by 2 bases, with 5 bases of the junction left unmatched. CDR1 and CDR2 (germline): SGHAT, FQNNGV. The CDR3 loop spans 16 amino acids. The CDR3 spells CASSLGGQGIPYEQYF. The DNA of the CDR3 is TGTGCCAGCAGCTTAGGGGGACAGGGGATTCCCTACGAGCAGTACTTC.

The count of this clone is one. The rearrangement joins TRBV12-5 to TRBJ2-1, with TRBD2 identical over 8 bases. There are 15 residues in the CDR3. The V gene's germline CDR1 is LGHNT and CDR2 FRNRAP. Losses at the gene ends were 1 base for V and 4 bases for J; bases not matched to a gene: 3. The CDR3 DNA follows: TGTGCTAGTGGTTTGGGTAGCGGGGCTTACAATGAGCAGTTCTTC. Its protein is CASGLGSGAYNEQFF. The full variable domain, completed using reference TRBV12-5 and TRBJ2-1, is DARVTQTPRHKVTEMGQEVTMRCQPILGHNTVFWYRQTMMQGLELLAYFRNRAPLDDSGMPKDRFSAEMPDATLATLKIQPSEPRDSAVYFCASGLGSGAYNEQFFGPGTRLTVL.

The V gene is TRBV30, the J gene TRBJ2-1, with 12 nucleotides matching TRBD2. V gave up 5 bases and J gave up 7 bases; unmatched junction bases: 6. The germline V gene has CDR1 GTSNPN and CDR2 SVGIG (reference sequence). The CDR3 extends over 14 amino acids. The DNA of the CDR3 is TGTGCCTGGCGACTAGCGGGGGTTGGTAATGAGCAGTTCTTC. It specifies CAWRLAGVGNEQFF.

This clone has a handful of counts. This chain joins TRBV19 and TRBJ2-6, with TRBD1 as a possible D gene (6 bases). The CDR3 runs to 17 residues. Germline V gene lookup returns CDR1 LNHDA and CDR2 SQIVND (reference sequence). The V and J ends lost 5 bases and 2 bases respectively, with 16 bases between them. Here the CDR3 DNA reads TGTGCCAGTAGTTCCAGGGGTGTCACGACTGGGGCCAACGTCCTGACTTTC. Protein: CASSSRGVTTGANVLTF.

This chain connects TRBV18 to TRBJ2-1; 8 nucleotides match TRBD1. The CDR3 is made up of 15 amino acids. V lost 0 bases to trimming and J lost 5 bases; unmatched junction nucleotides: 3. The germline V gene encodes CDR1 KGHSH and CDR2 LQKENI. The CDR3 sequence: CASSPPGQVNNEQFF. CDR3 sequence (DNA): TGTGCCAGCTCACCACCGGGACAGGTGAACAATGAGCAGTTCTTC.

The rearrangement links TRBV9 to TRBJ2-7; 8 bases map to TRBD2. With V trimmed by 0 bases and J by 5 bases, 4 bases remained unmatched. Germline V gene data show CDR1 as SGDLS and CDR2 as YYNGEE. This CDR3 is 14 amino acids long. The CDR3 loop reads CASSVARGGHEQYF. In nucleotides, the CDR3 is TGTGCCAGCAGCGTAGCTCGGGGGGGCCACGAGCAGTACTTC.

The chain combines TRBV18 with TRBJ1-1; TRBD1 is a possible D gene (5 bases). There are 13 residues in the CDR3. Germline loops: CDR1 KGHSH, CDR2 LQKENI. Trimming took 4 bases from V and 1 from J, leaving 7 bases between them. CDR3 in DNA: TGTGCCAGCTCACTTGACAGGAACACTGAAGCTTTCTTT. This sequence encodes CASSLDRNTEAFF.

V is TRBV6-5 and J is TRBJ1-1; D gene uncertain. The CDR3 is 14 residues long. Trimming removed 0 bases from V and 0 bases from J, with 5 bases in between. Looked up from germline, CDR1 is MNHEY and CDR2 is SVGAGI. The CDR3 protein is CASSYSAMNTEAFF. The CDR3 DNA reads as TGTGCCAGCAGTTACTCGGCCATGAACACTGAAGCTTTCTTT.

The rearrangement joins TRBV6-5 to TRBJ2-7, with D possibly being TRBD1 (7 bases). There are 15 residues in the CDR3. V lost 0 bases and J lost 3, with 12 bases in between. Germline CDR1 is MNHEY and CDR2 is SVGAGI. CDR3 DNA: TGTGCCAGCAGTTACTCGCAGGGGGGTAGCTACGAGCAGTACTTC. Protein sequence: CASSYSQGGSYEQYF.

The count of this clone is one. The chain combines TRBV29-1 with TRBJ1-2; possible D gene TRBD1, 6 bases. Per germline, CDR1 SQVTM and CDR2 ANQGSEA. The germline V and J ends were trimmed by 0 bases and 5 bases, with 13 bases remaining between them. The CDR3 has 14 amino acids. The CDR3 coding sequence is TGCAGCGTTGAAGACCCACTGACAGGATATGGCTACACCTTC. Protein: CSVEDPLTGYGYTF.